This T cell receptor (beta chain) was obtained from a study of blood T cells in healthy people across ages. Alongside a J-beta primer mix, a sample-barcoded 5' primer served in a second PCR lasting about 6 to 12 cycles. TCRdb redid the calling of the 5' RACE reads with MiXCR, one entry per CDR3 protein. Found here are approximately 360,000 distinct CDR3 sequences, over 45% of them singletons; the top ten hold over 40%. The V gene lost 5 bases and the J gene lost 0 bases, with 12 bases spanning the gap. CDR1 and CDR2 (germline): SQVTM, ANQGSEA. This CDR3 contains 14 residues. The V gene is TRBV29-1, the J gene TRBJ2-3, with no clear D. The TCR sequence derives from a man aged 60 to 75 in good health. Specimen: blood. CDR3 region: CSVFGELSTDTQYF. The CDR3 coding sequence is TGCAGCGTTTTCGGCGAACTAAGCACAGATACGCAGTATTTT.